The TCR beta chain described here comes from a study of Graves' ophthalmopathy and Graves' hyperthyroidism. About the research overall: Hyperthyroidism was considered stable when no ophthalmopathy appeared within 18 months of follow-up.

V dropped 2 bases and J dropped 0 bases, with 11 bases sitting between them. Germline V gene sequence: CDR1 MGHRA, CDR2 YSYEKL. The CDR3 is made up of 16 amino acids. TCR beta CDR3 regions were amplified from RNA transcripts. Amplification began with first-round RT-PCR using HTBI primers, then second-round multiplex PCR was performed. TCRdb re-analysed the multiplex PCR reads in MiXCR, keeping a single row per CDR3 protein. The table records more than 1,000,000 distinct CDR3 sequences, less than 45% of them present only once. The sample holds a few counts of this clonotype. Its target is not known. Study results and limitations: Distinction of ophthalmopathy from stable hyperthyroidism by a 13-signature model reached 87.88% sensitivity and approximately 80% specificity.

J is TRBJ1-5 and V is TRBV4-1, with a possible D match to TRBD1 (6 bases). The TCR sequence derives from an adult man with Graves' hyperthyroidism. Sequences were obtained from peripheral blood or thyroid tissue (not recorded which). The CDR3 is CASSQRGGGSNQPQHF. CDR3 coding DNA: TGCGCCAGCAGCCAACGGGGGGGCGGTAGCAATCAGCCCCAGCATTTT.